The clone carrying this TCR beta chain came up many times. Its antigen is currently unknown. The sample originates from a study of human T cells and chemical hapten exposure. The CDR3 has 15 residues. Germline V gene lookup returns CDR1 SEHNR and CDR2 FQNEAQ (reference sequence). The V end lost 2 bases, the J end lost 5 bases, and 13 bases lay between the germline ends. Methods used by the authors: Ranging from about 20,000 to 750,000, TCR counts per sample had a median value of roughly 96,000. In TCRdb, the RACE reads were re-called with MiXCR into one record per CDR3 protein. The V and J calls shown here were made by TCRdb, not taken from the authors' results. Here the sample spans roughly 380,000 distinct CDR3 sequences, more than 4.5% being singletons. Specified time point: pre-sensitization, week 0. Treatment reported: therapeutic diphenylcyclopropenone sensitization with weekly scalp DPC. Non-pregnant alopecia patients aged 18 to 70, suitable for DPC therapy.

Study-wide results and limits: Significantly more large CDR3 similarity clusters were formed by expanded TCRs than by controls.

The rearrangement joins TRBV7-9 to TRBJ2-1, with D possibly being TRBD1 (6 bases). This clonotype was obtained from a woman in her forties or fifties with alopecia areata. Some clones in this sample may be carry-over from other donors' samples. Sequences were derived from whole blood, sampled in connection with sensitization to the hapten diphenylcyclopropenone (DPC). CDR3 sequence: CASSLLQGINNEQFF. CDR3 DNA sequence: TGTGCCAGCAGCTTATTACAGGGAATCAACAATGAGCAGTTCTTC.